This TCR beta chain was identified during a study of technical replicates of blood from a few donors. Profiling relied on immunoSEQ multiplex PCR, and the TCRdb table lists in-frame clones only, not all of them. The sample has roughly 70,000 clones, approximately 93% seen once; the top ten hold over 3.5%. The CDR3 extends over 16 amino acids. Trimming removed 3 bases from V and 7 bases from J; junction bases left unmatched: 7. CDR1 and CDR2 (germline): ENHRY, SYGVKD. This TCR was sampled from a human donor in good health. Some clones in this sample may be carry-over from other donors' samples. The source material was PBMCs. The chain recombines TRBV10-3 with TRBJ1-6; TRBD1 matches at 9 bases. The CDR3 DNA reads TGTGCCATCAGTGAACACCCGGGACAGGGAAATTCACCCCTCCACTTT. As protein: CAISEHPGQGNSPLHF.